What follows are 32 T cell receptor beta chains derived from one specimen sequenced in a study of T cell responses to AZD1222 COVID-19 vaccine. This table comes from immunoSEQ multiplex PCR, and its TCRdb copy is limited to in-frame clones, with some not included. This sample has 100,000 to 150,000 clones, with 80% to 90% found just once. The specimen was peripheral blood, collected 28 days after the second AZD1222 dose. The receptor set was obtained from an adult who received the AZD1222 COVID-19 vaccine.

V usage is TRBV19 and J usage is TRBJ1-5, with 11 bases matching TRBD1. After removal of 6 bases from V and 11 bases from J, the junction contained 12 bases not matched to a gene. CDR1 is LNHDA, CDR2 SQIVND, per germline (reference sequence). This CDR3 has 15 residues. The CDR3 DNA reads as TGTGCCAGTAGCCCGGTACCCGGGACAGGGGGGGCCCAGCATTTT. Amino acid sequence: CASSPVPGTGGAQHF.

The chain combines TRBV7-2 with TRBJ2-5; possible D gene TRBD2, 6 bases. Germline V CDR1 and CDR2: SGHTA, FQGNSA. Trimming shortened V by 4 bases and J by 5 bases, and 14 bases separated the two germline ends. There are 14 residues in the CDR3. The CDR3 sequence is CASSYGPGGETQYF. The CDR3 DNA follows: TGTGCCAGCAGCTACGGGCCCGGAGGGGAGACCCAGTACTTC. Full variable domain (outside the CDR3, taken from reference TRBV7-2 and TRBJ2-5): GAGVSQSPSNKVTEKGKDVELRCDPISGHTALYWYRQSLGQGLEFLIYFQGNSAPDKSGLPSDRFSAERTGGSVSTLTIQRTQQEDSAVYLCASSYGPGGETQYFGPGTRLLVL.

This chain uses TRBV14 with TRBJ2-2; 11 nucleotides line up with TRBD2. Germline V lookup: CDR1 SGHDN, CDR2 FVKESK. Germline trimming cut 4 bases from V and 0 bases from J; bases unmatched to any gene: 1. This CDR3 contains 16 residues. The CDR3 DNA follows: TGTGCCAGCAGCCTAGCGGGGGGGTCGAACACCGGGGAGCTGTTTTTT. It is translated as CASSLAGGSNTGELFF.

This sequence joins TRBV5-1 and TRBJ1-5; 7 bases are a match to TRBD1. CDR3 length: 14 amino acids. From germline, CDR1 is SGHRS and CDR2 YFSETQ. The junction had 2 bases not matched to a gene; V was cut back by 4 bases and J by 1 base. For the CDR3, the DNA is TGCGCCAGCAGCCAAGGGGGCAGCAATCAGCCCCAGCATTTT. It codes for CASSQGGSNQPQHF.

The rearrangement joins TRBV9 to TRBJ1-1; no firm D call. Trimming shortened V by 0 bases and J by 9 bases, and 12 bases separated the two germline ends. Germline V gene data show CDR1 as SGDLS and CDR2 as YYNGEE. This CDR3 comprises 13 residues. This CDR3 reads CASSVDMKGQAFF. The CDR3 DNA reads TGTGCCAGCAGCGTAGATATGAAGGGCCAAGCTTTCTTT.

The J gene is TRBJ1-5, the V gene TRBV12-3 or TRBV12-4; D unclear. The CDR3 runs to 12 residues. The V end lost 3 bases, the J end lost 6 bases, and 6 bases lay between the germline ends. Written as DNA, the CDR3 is TGTGCCAGCAGTTTTTCCGGTCAGCCCCAGCATTTT. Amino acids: CASSFSGQPQHF.

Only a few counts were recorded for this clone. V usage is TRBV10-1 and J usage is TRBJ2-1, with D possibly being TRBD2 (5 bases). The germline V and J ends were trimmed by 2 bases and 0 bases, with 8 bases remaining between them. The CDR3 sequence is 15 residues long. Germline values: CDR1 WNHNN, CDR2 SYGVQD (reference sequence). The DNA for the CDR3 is TGCGCCAGCAGTGAGAGTAGCGACTCCTACAATGAGCAGTTCTTC. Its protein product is CASSESSDSYNEQFF.

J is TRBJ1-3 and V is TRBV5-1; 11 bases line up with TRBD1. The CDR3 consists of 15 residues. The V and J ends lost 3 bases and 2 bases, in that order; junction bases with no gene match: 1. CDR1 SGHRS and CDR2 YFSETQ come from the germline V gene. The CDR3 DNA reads TGCGCCAGCAGCTGGACAGGGGGCGCTGGAAACACCATATATTTT. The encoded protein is CASSWTGGAGNTIYF.

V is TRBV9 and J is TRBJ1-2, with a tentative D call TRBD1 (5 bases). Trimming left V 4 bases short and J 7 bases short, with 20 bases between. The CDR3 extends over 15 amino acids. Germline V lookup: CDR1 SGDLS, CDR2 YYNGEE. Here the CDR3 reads CASSPAPGRSGGYTF. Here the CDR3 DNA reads TGTGCCAGCAGCCCCGCCCCGGGGCGCTCAGGTGGCTACACCTTC.

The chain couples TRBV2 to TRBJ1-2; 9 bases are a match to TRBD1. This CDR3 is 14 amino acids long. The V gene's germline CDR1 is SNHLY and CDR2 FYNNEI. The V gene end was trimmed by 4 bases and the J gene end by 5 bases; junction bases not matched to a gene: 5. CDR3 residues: CASSVGDRAYGYTF. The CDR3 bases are TGTGCCAGCAGTGTTGGGGACAGGGCGTATGGCTACACCTTC.

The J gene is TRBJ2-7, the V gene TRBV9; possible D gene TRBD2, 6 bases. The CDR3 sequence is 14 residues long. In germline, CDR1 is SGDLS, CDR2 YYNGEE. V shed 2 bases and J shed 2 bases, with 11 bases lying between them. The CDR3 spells CASSVQGLPYEQYF. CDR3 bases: TGTGCCAGCAGCGTTCAGGGACTCCCCTACGAGCAGTACTTC.

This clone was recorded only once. The CDR3 region has the DNA TGCGCCAGCAGCTTGTACGGCTCGCAGGGGCTGGATTCACCCCTCCACTTT. Translated, it gives CASSLYGSQGLDSPLHF. The chain combines TRBV5-1 with TRBJ1-6; D might be TRBD1 (6 bases). The germline gives CDR1 SGHRS, CDR2 YFSETQ. Trimming took off 1 base at V and 8 bases at J, with 19 bases between the two ends. The CDR3 contains 17 residues.

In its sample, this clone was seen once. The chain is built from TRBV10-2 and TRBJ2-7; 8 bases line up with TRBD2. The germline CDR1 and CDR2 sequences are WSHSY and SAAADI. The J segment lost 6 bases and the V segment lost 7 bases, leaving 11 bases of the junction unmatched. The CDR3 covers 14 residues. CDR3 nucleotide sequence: TGCGCCAGCACCCTACTAGCGGACCTCGCCGAGCAGTACTTC. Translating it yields CASTLLADLAEQYF.

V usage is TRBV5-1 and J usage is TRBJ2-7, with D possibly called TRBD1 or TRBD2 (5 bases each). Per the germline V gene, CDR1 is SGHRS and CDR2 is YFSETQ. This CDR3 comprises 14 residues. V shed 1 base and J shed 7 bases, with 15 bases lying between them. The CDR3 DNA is TGCGCCAGCAGCTTGAGCCCACCCGAGGGGGAGCAGTACTTC. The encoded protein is CASSLSPPEGEQYF.

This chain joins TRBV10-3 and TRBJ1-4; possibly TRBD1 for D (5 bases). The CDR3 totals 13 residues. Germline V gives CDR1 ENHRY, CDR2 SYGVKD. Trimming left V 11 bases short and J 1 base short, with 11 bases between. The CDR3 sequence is CASGGGTNEKLFF. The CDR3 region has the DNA TGTGCCTCTGGGGGGGGAACTAATGAAAAACTGTTTTTT.

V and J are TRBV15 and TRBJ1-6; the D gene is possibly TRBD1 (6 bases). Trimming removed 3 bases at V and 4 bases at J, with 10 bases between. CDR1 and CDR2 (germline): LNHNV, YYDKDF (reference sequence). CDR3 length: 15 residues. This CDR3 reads CATSSQTGYNSPLHF. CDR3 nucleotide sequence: TGTGCCACCAGCAGCCAGACAGGATATAATTCACCCCTCCACTTT.

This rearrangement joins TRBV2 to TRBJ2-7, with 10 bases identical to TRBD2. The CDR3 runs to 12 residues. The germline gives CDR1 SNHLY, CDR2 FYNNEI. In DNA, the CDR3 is TGTGCCAGCAGTTTTAGCGGGGGGCCCTCCTCAGTG. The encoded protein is CASSFSGGPSSV.

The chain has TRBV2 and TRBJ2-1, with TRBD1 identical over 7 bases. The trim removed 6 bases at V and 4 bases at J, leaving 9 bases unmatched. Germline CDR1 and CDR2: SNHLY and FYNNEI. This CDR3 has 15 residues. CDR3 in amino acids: CASRGQLRGYNEQFF. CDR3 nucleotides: TGTGCCAGCAGGGGACAGCTAAGGGGTTACAATGAGCAGTTCTTC.

The CDR3 DNA reads TGTGCCAGCAGCTTAACACCTAGGACAGGGGGCGGGGAGACCCAGTACTTC. It codes for CASSLTPRTGGGETQYF. The rearrangement joins TRBV7-3 to TRBJ2-5, with 11 bases matching TRBD1. Trimming at V came to 0 bases and at J to 5 bases, leaving 8 bases not matched to a gene. This CDR3 comprises 17 residues. Germline CDR1 reads SGHTA; CDR2 reads FQGTGA.

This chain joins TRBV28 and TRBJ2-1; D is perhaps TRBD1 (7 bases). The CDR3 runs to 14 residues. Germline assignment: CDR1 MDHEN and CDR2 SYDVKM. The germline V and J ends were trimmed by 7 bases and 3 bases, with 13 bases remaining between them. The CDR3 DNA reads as TGTGCCAGCACCCAGGGGGGAGACTACAATGAGCAGTTCTTC. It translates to CASTQGGDYNEQFF.

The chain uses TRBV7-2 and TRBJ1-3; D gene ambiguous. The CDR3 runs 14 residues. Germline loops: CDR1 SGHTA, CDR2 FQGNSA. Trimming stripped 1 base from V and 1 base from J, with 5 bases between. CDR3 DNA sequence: TGTGCCAGCAGCTTAGATACTTCTGGAAACACCATATATTTT. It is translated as CASSLDTSGNTIYF. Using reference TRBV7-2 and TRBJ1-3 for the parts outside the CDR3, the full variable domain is GAGVSQSPSNKVTEKGKDVELRCDPISGHTALYWYRQSLGQGLEFLIYFQGNSAPDKSGLPSDRFSAERTGGSVSTLTIQRTQQEDSAVYLCASSLDTSGNTIYFGEGSWLTVV.

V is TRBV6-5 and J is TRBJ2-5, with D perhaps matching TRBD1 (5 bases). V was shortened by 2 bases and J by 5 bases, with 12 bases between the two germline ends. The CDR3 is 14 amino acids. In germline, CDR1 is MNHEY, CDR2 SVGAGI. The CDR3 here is CASSYTGQGETQYF. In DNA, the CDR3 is TGTGCCAGCAGTTACACGGGCCAGGGTGAGACCCAGTACTTC.

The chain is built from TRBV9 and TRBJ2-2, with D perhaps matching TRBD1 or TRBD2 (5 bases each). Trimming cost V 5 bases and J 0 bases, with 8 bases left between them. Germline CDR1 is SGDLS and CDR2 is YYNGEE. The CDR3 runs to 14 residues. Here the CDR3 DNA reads TGTGCCAGCAGGGGACGGACGAACACCGGGGAGCTGTTTTTT. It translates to CASRGRTNTGELFF.

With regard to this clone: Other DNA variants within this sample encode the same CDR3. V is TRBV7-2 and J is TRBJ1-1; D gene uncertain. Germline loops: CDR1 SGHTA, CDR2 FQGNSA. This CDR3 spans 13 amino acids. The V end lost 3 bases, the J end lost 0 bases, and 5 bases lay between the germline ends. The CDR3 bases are TGTGCCAGCAGCTTTAGCCTGAACACTGAAGCTTTCTTT. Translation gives CASSFSLNTEAFF.

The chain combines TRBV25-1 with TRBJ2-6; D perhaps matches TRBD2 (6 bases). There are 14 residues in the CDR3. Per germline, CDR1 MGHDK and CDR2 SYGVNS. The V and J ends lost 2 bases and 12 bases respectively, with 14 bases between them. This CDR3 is CASSEGGNPGVLTF. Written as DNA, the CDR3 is TGTGCCAGCAGTGAAGGAGGGAACCCTGGCGTCCTGACTTTC.

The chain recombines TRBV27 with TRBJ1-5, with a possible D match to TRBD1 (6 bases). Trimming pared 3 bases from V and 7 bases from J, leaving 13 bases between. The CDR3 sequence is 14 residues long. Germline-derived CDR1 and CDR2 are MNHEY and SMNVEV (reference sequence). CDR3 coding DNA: TGTGCCAGCAGTTTTATGGGGGGCGAACAGCCCCAGCATTTT. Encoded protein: CASSFMGGEQPQHF.

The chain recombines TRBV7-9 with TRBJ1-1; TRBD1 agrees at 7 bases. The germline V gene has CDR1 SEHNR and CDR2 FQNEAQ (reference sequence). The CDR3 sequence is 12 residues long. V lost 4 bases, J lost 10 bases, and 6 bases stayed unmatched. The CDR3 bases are TGTGCCAGCAGCTCCGATCCAGGGGGAGCTTTCTTT. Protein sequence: CASSSDPGGAFF.

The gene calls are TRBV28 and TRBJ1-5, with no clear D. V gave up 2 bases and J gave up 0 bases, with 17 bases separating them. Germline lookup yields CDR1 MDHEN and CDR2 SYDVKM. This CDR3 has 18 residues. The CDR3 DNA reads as TGTGCCAGCAGTTTAAGTAGTATAGGGCTCTATAGCAATCAGCCCCAGCATTTT. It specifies CASSLSSIGLYSNQPQHF.

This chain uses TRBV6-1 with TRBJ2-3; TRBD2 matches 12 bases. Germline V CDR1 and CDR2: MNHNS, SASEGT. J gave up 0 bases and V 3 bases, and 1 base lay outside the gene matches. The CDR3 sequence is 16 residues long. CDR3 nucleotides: TGTGCCAGCAGTGAGGGACTAGCGGGTAGCACAGATACGCAGTATTTT. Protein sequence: CASSEGLAGSTDTQYF.

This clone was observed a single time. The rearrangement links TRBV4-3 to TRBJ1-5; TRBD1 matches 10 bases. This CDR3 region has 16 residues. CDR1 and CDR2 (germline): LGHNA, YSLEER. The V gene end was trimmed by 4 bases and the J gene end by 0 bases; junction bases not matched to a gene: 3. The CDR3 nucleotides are TGCGCCAGCAGCCCCGGGACAGGGGATAGCAATCAGCCCCAGCATTTT. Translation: CASSPGTGDSNQPQHF.

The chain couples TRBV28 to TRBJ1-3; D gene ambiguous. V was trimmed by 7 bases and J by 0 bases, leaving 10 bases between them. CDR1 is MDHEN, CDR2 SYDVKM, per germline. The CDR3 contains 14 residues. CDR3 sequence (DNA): TGTGCCAGCACTAGGATACCCTCTGGAAACACCATATATTTT. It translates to CASTRIPSGNTIYF. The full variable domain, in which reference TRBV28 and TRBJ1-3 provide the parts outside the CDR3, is DVKVTQSSRYLVKRTGEKVFLECVQDMDHENMFWYRQDPGLGLRLIYFSYDVKMKEKGDIPEGYSVSREKKERFSLILESASTNQTSMYLCASTRIPSGNTIYFGEGSWLTVV.

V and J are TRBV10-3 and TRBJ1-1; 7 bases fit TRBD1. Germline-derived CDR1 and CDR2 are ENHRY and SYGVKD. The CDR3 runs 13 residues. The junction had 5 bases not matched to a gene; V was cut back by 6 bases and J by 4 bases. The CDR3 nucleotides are TGTGCCATCAGGGGACAGCCCGGCACTGAAGCTTTCTTT. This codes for CAIRGQPGTEAFF.